Each of the 3 T cell receptor beta chains below was sequenced from the same sample in a study of neurological immune-mediated disorders. TCRdb re-called the 5' RACE reads through MiXCR, storing one row per CDR3 protein. Counted here are around 37,000 distinct CDR3 sequences, roughly 13% occurring once; the ten biggest clones make up 25% to 30%. The sample comprised PBMCs. These TCRs come from a woman aged 50 to 60 with HTLV-1-associated myelopathy (HAM/TSP).

To note about this clonotype: An end of the junction does not agree with germline; a read error may underlie this. This sequence joins TRBV18 and TRBJ1-1, with TRBD1 matching over 9 bases. Germline V gene data show CDR1 as KGHSH and CDR2 as LQKENI. The CDR3 loop spans 15 amino acids. CDR3 DNA sequence: TGTGTCAGCTCACAACAACAGGGGGCGCTCACTGAAGCTTTCTTT. Translation gives CVSSQQQGALTEAFF.

This clonotype appeared many times. The gene calls are TRBV6-5 and TRBJ2-1; the D is unclear. The ends were cut back, 4 bases at V and 8 bases at J, with 6 bases in the middle. The CDR3 extends over 11 amino acids. CDR1 is MNHEY, CDR2 SVGAGI, per germline. The CDR3, as DNA: TGTGCCAGCAGTTCCGTACATGAGCAGTTCTTC. Translating it yields CASSSVHEQFF.

This clonotype was counted ten times or more. The rearrangement uses TRBV29-1 and TRBJ2-2; TRBD1 aligns across 7 bases. The germline CDR1 and CDR2 sequences are SQVTM and ANQGSEA. The CDR3 consists of 14 residues. V dropped 7 bases and J dropped 5; count of bases not matched to a gene: 10. CDR3 loop: CSARGQTETGELFF. The CDR3 nucleotides are TGCAGCGCTAGGGGACAGACGGAGACCGGGGAGCTGTTTTTT.